This passage covers 16 T cell receptor beta chains from one sample sequenced in a study of tumor and adjacent non-tumor tissue in lung cancer (dated by TCRdb to 2016 to 2018). Library prep was done by multiplex PCR. The data were produced on an Illumina HiSeq 2500. TCRbeta libraries were built by three rounds of nested PCR using primers (Table S4), following protocols modified from ARM-PCR. TCRdb trimmed public reads at Q25 via fastp, called clones via MiXCR and kept in-frame beta chains. Each CDR3 protein gets just one entry, which takes the most common genes and DNA from the rows behind it. In this sample the table shows 95,000 to 150,000 distinct CDR3 sequences, 60% to 70% of which occur a single time. About 13% of the sample rests with the top ten. RNA was isolated from bulk, unsorted tissue, and RNA quality was assessed with a NanoDrop ND-1000 and an Agilent 2100. The sample comprised lung tumor tissue. Receptors originate from a man aged 30 to 45 with non-small cell lung cancer.

Details on this clonotype: Since a much larger clone is just one base distant, this may be a read error. It is likely a read error, because the conserved phenylalanine at the end of the CDR3 is missing. CDR3 amino acids: CASSWDRMDSYTL. The DNA for the CDR3 is TGTGCCAGCAGTTGGGACAGGATGGATAGCTACACCCTC. The V call is TRBV12-3 or TRBV12-4, the J call TRBJ1-2; TRBD1 matches 8 bases. The CDR3 is 13 residues long. V lost 4 bases to trimming and J lost 9 bases; unmatched junction nucleotides: 7.

This clonotype was recorded only once. This may be a read error: a much more frequent sequence differs by one nucleotide. The V gene is TRBV6-1, the J gene TRBJ1-6; D remains ambiguous. Germline CDR1 is MNHNS and CDR2 is SASEGT. There are 15 residues in the CDR3. Trimming took off 4 bases at V and 6 bases at J, with 13 bases between the two ends. Written as DNA, the CDR3 is TGTGCCAGCAGTGCCCGGGCAGGACGTAATTCACCCCTCCACTTT. It specifies CASSARAGRNSPLHF.

For this clonotype: This may be a read error: a much more frequent sequence differs by one nucleotide. The chain joins TRBV12-3 or TRBV12-4 to TRBJ1-4, with unresolved D. There are 14 residues in the CDR3. CDR3 residues: CASNLVGDFEKLFF. The CDR3 bases are TGTGCCAGCAATTTAGTCGGGGATTTCGAAAAACTGTTTTTT.

The rearrangement uses TRBV11-3 and TRBJ2-1, with unresolved D. In germline, CDR1 is SGHNT, CDR2 YENEEA. CDR3 size: 14 residues. The CDR3: CGRSLDASVDEQFF. The CDR3 region has the DNA TGTGGCAGGAGCTTAGATGCATCAGTTGATGAGCAGTTCTTC.

Details on this clonotype: This CDR3 is missing its conserved last phenylalanine or tryptophan, likely due to a read error. The DNA is left out, because the CDR3 cannot be placed on it with certainty; the CDR3 is given as TCRdb lists it. The V gene is TRBV5-1, the J gene TRBJ2-7; the DNA was not compared with TRBD2, the D call given in the table. Germline V gene lookup returns CDR1 SGHRS and CDR2 YFSETQ. From its first to its last residue, the CDR3 has 14 amino acids. CDR3 residues: CASSLEPLAYEHYY.

Notes on this clonotype: This may arise from a read error, as a much more abundant clone is one base away. The chain recombines TRBV12-3 or TRBV12-4 with TRBJ1-6, with D unresolved. The CDR3 is made up of 14 amino acids. V shed 6 bases and J shed 5 bases, with 11 bases lying between them. Written as DNA, the CDR3 is TGTGCCAGCAGACGGAAAGTCAATAATTCACCCCTCCACTTT. It is translated as CASRRKVNNSPLHF.

In its sample, this clonotype was seen a few times. A much larger clone sits a single nucleotide away, making a read error possible. The chain uses TRBV6-2 or TRBV6-3 and TRBJ1-2; TRBD1 is a possible D gene (6 bases). Germline loops: CDR1 MNHEY, CDR2 SVGEGT. CDR3 length: 14 amino acids. DNA of the CDR3: TGTGACAGCAGTTACGGGACACCTAACTATGGCTACACCTTC. Translating it yields CDSSYGTPNYGYTF.

As for this clonotype: The conserved final phenylalanine or tryptophan is absent from the CDR3, which likely points to a read error. The limits of the CDR3 on the DNA are not certain, so only TCRdb's listed CDR3 is given. The chain carries TRBV7-8 and TRBJ2-2; the table's D call TRBD1 went unverified against the DNA. The CDR3 is 14 amino acids long, termini counted. Germline V gives CDR1 SGHVS, CDR2 FQNEAQ. The CDR3: CASSPRGPPGELSI.

This clonotype was counted once. The junction shows a germline mismatch at one end, possibly a read error. The chain combines TRBV6-5 with TRBJ1-1; TRBD1 might be the D (6 bases). In germline, CDR1 is MNHEY, CDR2 SVGAGI. The CDR3 is 14 residues long. CDR3 protein: CGSSKGTGTTEAFF. CDR3 nucleotides: TGTGGCAGCAGTAAGGGAACAGGGACGACTGAAGCTTTCTTT.

By sample fraction, this clonotype is medium-sized. The chain recombines TRBV29-1 with TRBJ1-2, with 8 positions matching TRBD1. The CDR3 is made up of 14 amino acids. V was pared by 0 bases and J by 7 bases, with 7 bases of the junction left unmatched. Germline V CDR1 and CDR2: SQVTM, ANQGSEA. CDR3 sequence: CSVEDRYGQGGYTF. The CDR3 coding sequence is TGCAGCGTTGAAGATCGGTACGGACAGGGTGGCTACACCTTC.

As to this clonotype: An end of the junction does not agree with germline; a read error may underlie this. V gene TRBV6-6 combines with J gene TRBJ1-3; the D is unclear. Germline V gene lookup returns CDR1 MNHNY and CDR2 SVGAGI (reference sequence). The CDR3 runs to 14 residues. The CDR3 sequence is CASSLSDSGYTIYF. The CDR3 DNA reads as TGTGCCAGTAGCCTTTCCGACTCTGGATACACCATATATTTT.

This clonotype was recorded at least ten times. The genes are TRBV7-9 and TRBJ2-7; D may be TRBD2 (5 bases). Germline V CDR1 and CDR2: SEHNR, FQNEAQ (reference sequence). The CDR3 runs to 14 residues. V was trimmed by 2 bases and J by 6 bases, leaving 14 bases between them. For the CDR3, the DNA is TGTGCCAGCAGCTTAAATCGAGGGTATAGCGAGCAGTACTTC. It specifies CASSLNRGYSEQYF.

Turning to this clonotype: This clone may be a read error of a much larger clone one base away. This chain joins TRBV14 and TRBJ2-3, with D uncertain. Germline V gene data show CDR1 as SGHDN and CDR2 as FVKESK. This CDR3 is 11 amino acids long. Written as DNA, the CDR3 is TGTGCCAGCGGCCAAATGGATACGCAGTATTTT. As protein: CASGQMDTQYF. The full variable domain, completed using reference TRBV14 and TRBJ2-3, is EAGVTQFPSHSVIEKGQTVTLRCDPISGHDNLYWYRRVMGKEIKFLLHFVKESKQDESGMPNNRFLAERTGGTYSTLKVQPAELEDSGVYFCASGQMDTQYFGPGTRLTVL.

Points on this clonotype: Given a much more abundant clone one base away, this may be a read error. The chain recombines TRBV20-1 with TRBJ1-1; D uncertain. This CDR3 has 14 amino acids. Germline V gene data show CDR1 as DFQATT and CDR2 as SNEGSKA (reference sequence). CDR3 sequence: CSARKDGMNIEAFF. As DNA, the CDR3 is TGCAGTGCTAGAAAGGACGGAATGAACATTGAAGCTTTCTTT.

V is TRBV5-1 and J is TRBJ2-5; D is undetermined. V lost 5 bases and J 5 bases, leaving 13 bases between the germline ends. Germline lookup yields CDR1 SGHRS and CDR2 YFSETQ. This CDR3 is built from 13 residues. The CDR3 nucleotides read TGCGCCAGCAGGCCAGGCCCTTGGGAGACCCAGTACTTC. Translated, it gives CASRPGPWETQYF.

In this sample, this clonotype turned up once. The junction departs from the called germline gene at one end, perhaps through a read error. The chain couples TRBV20-1 to TRBJ2-1; no reliable D call. CDR3 length equals 14 residues. Germline V CDR1 and CDR2: DFQATT, SNEGSKA (reference sequence). The CDR3 nucleotides read TGTAATGCTAGGACCCCTACCTCACACAATGAGCAGTTCTTC. Amino acids: CNARTPTSHNEQFF.